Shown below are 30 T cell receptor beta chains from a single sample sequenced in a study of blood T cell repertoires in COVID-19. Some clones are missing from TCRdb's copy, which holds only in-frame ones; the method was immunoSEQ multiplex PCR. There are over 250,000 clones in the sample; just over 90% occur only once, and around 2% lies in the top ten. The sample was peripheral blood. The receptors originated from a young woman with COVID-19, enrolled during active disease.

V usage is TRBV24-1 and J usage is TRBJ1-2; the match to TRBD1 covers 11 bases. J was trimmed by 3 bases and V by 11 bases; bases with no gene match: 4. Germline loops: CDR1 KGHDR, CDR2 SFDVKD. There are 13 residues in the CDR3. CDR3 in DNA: TGTGCCATCGGGACAGGGGGAGACTATGGCTACACCTTC. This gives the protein CAIGTGGDYGYTF.

The CDR3 here is CATSDLVKLVNYGYTF. In DNA form, the CDR3 reads TGTGCCACCAGTGATTTGGTAAAGCTGGTTAACTATGGCTACACCTTC. The chain couples TRBV24-1 to TRBJ1-2; D gene ambiguous. This CDR3 region has 16 residues. Germline assignment: CDR1 KGHDR and CDR2 SFDVKD. V shed 0 bases and J shed 1 base, with 11 bases lying between them.

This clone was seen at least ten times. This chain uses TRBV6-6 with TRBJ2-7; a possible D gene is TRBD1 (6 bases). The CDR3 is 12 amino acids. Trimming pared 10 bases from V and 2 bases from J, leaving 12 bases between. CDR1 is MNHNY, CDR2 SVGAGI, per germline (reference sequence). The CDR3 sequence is CATTDSTYEQYF. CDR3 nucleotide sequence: TGTGCCACCACGGACAGTACCTACGAGCAGTACTTC.

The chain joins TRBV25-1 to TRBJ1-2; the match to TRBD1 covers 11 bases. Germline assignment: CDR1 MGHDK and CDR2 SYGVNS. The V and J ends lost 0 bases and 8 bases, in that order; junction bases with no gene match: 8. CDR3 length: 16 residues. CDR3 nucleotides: TGTGCCAGCAGTGAATATTTCGGACAGGGGGCAAAAGGCTACACCTTC. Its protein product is CASSEYFGQGAKGYTF.

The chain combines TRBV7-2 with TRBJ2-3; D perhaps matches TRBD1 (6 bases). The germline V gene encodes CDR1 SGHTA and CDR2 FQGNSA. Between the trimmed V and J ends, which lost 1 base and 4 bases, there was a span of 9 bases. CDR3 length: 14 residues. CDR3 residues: CASSLDRVPDTQYF. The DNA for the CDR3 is TGTGCCAGCAGCTTAGACAGGGTCCCAGATACGCAGTATTTT.

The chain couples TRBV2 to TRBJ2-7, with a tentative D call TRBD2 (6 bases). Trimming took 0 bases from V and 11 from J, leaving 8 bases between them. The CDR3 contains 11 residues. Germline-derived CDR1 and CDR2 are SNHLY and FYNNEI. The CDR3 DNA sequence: TGTGCCAGCAGTGAAGCCGCGGGAAAGTACTTC. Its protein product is CASSEAAGKYF.

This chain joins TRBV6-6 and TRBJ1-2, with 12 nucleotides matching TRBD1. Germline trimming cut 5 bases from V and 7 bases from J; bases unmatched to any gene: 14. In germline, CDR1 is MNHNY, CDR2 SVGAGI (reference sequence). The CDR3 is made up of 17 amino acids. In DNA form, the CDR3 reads TGTGCCAGCAGTCAACATGTTTTAGGGACAGGGGGCTCTGGCTACACCTTC. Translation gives CASSQHVLGTGGSGYTF.

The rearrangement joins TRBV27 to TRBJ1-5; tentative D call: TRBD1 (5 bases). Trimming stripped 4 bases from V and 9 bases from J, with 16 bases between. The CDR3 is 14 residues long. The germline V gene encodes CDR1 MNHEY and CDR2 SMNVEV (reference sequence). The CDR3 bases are TGTGCCAGCAGTTCCCGGGACTCCGGAGCGCCCCAGCATTTT. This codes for CASSSRDSGAPQHF.

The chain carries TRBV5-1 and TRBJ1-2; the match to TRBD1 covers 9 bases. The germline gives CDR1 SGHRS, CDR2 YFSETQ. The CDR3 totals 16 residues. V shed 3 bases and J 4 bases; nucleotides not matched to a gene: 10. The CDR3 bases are TGCGCCAGCAGCTCCCGGGACAGGGACGGCCTCTATGGCTACACCTTC. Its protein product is CASSSRDRDGLYGYTF. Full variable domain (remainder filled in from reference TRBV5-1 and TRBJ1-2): KAGVTQTPRYLIKTRGQQVTLSCSPISGHRSVSWYQQTPGQGLQFLFEYFSETQRNKGNFPGRFSGRQFSNSRSEMNVSTLELGDSALYLCASSSRDRDGLYGYTFGSGTRLTVV.

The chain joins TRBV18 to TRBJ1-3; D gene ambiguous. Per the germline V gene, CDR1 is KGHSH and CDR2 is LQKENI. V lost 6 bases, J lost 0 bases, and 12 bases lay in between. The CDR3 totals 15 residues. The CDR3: CASSSYSFSGNTIYF. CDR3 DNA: TGTGCCAGCTCGTCATACAGCTTCTCTGGAAACACCATATATTTT. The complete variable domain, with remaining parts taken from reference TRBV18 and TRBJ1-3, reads NAGVMQNPRHLVRRRGQEARLRCSPMKGHSHVYWYRQLPEEGLKFMVYLQKENIIDESGMPKERFSAEFPKEGPSILRIQQVVRGDSAAYFCASSSYSFSGNTIYFGEGSWLTVV.

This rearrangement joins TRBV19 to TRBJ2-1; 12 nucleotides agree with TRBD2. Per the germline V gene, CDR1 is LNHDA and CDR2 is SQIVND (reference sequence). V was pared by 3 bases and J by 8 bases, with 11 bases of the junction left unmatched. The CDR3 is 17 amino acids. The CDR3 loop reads CASSITSGLAGRDEQFF. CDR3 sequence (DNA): TGTGCCAGTAGTATTACCTCGGGACTAGCGGGCAGGGATGAGCAGTTCTTC.

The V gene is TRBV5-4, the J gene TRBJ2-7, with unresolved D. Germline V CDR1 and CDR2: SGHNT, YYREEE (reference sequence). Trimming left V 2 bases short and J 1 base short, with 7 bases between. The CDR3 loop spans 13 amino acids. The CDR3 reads CASSFKASYEQYF. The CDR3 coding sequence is TGTGCCAGCAGCTTTAAAGCTTCCTACGAGCAGTACTTC. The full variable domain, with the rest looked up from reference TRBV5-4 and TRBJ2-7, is ETGVTQSPTHLIKTRGQQVTLRCSSQSGHNTVSWYQQALGQGPQFIFQYYREEENGRGNFPPRFSGLQFPNYSSELNVNALELDDSALYLCASSFKASYEQYFGPGTRLTVT.

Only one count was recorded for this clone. This CDR3 is CASSPRQGAGTNEKLFF. In nucleotides, the CDR3 is TGTGCCAGCAGCCCTCGACAGGGGGCCGGGACTAATGAAAAACTGTTTTTT. The V and J genes are TRBV4-2 and TRBJ1-4; 10 nucleotides align to TRBD1. CDR3 length: 17 residues. Per germline, CDR1 LGHNA and CDR2 YNFKEQ. V lost 4 bases to trimming and J lost 2 bases; unmatched junction nucleotides: 7.

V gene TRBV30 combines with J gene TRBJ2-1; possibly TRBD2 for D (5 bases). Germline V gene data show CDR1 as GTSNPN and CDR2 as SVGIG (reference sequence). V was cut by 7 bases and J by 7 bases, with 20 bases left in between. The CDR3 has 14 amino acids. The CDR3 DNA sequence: TGTGCCTTGAAACAGCACTTAGCGCGGAATGAGCAGTTCTTC. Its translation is CALKQHLARNEQFF.

CDR3 in DNA: TGTGCCAGCAGCTCTCAAGAGACCCAGTACTTC. Its protein is CASSSQETQYF. J is TRBJ2-5 and V is TRBV5-4; D is unresolved. CDR1 and CDR2 from the germline V gene are SGHNT and YYREEE (reference sequence). The V end was cut by 3 bases, the J end by 2 bases, with 2 bases between. The CDR3 totals 11 residues.

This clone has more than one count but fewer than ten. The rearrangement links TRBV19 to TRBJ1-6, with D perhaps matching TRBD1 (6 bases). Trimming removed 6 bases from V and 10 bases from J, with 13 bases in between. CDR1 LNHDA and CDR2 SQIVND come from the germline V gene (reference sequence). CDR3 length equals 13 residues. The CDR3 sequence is CASSPTGLSPLHF. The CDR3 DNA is TGTGCCAGTAGCCCTACAGGGCTCTCACCCCTCCACTTT.

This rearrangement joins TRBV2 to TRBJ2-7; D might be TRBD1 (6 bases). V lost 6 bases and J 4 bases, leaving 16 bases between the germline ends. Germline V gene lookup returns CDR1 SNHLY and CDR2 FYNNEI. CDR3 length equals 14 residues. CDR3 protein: CASRFQGSTYEQYF. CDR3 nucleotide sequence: TGTGCCAGCAGATTCCAGGGGTCTACTTACGAGCAGTACTTC.

The CDR3 spells CASSQAGVRGYTF. The CDR3 DNA sequence: TGTGCCAGCAGCCAAGCAGGGGTTCGGGGCTACACCTTC. The genes are TRBV3-1 (or the pseudogene TRBV3-2) and TRBJ1-2; a weak D match, TRBD1 (6 bases). The CDR3 is made up of 13 amino acids. Germline V gene data show CDR1 as LGHDT and CDR2 as YNNKEL (reference sequence). The V gene lost 1 base and the J gene lost 8 bases, with 11 bases spanning the gap.

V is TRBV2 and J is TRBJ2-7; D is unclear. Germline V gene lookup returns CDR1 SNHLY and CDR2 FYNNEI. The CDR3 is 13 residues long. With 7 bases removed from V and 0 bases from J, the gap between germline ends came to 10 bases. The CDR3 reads CASNGYSSYEQYF. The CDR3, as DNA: TGTGCCAGCAATGGGTACAGCTCCTACGAGCAGTACTTC.

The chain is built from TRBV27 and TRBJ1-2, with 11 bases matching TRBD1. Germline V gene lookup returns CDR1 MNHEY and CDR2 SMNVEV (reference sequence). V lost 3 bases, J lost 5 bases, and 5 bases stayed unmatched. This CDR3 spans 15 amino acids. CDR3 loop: CASSFSDRGRYGYTF. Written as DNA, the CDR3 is TGTGCCAGCAGTTTCTCGGACAGGGGGCGATATGGCTACACCTTC.

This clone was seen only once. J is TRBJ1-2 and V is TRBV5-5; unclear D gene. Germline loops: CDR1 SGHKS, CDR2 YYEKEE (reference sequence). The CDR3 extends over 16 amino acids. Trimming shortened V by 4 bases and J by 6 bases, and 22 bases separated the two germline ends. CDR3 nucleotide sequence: TGTGCCAGCAGCCACCCGGGTTTACATTTCGGCCATGGCTACACCTTC. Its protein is CASSHPGLHFGHGYTF.

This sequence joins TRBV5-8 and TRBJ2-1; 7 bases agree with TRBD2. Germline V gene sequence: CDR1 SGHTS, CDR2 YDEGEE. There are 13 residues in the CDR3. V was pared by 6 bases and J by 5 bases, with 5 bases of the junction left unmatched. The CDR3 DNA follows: TGTGCCAGCAACCATCGGGGGGACAATGAGCAGTTCTTC. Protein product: CASNHRGDNEQFF.

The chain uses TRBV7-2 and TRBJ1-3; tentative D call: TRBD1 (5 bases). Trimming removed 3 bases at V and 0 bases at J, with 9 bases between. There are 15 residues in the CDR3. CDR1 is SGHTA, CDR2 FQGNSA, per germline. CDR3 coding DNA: TGTGCCAGCAGCTTTTCAGGGAACTCTGGAAACACCATATATTTT. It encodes CASSFSGNSGNTIYF.

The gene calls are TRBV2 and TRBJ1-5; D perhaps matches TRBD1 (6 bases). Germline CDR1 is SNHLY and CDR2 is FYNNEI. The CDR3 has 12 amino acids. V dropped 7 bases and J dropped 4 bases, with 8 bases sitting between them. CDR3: CASKGQNQPQHF. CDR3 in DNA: TGTGCCAGCAAAGGACAGAATCAGCCCCAGCATTTT.

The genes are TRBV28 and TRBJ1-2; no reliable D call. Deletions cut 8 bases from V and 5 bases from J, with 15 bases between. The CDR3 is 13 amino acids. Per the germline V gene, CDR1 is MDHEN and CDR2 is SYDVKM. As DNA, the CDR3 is TGTGCCAGCGGCCTGAGAGGAAAGTATGGCTACACCTTC. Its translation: CASGLRGKYGYTF.

CDR3 coding DNA: TGTGCCAGCAGTGACCCCGAGAGGTATGGCTACACCTTC. Translated, it gives CASSDPERYGYTF. The V gene is TRBV25-1, the J gene TRBJ1-2; D unresolved. CDR3 size: 13 residues. Trimming shortened V by 3 bases and J by 5 bases, and 10 bases separated the two germline ends. Germline lookup yields CDR1 MGHDK and CDR2 SYGVNS.

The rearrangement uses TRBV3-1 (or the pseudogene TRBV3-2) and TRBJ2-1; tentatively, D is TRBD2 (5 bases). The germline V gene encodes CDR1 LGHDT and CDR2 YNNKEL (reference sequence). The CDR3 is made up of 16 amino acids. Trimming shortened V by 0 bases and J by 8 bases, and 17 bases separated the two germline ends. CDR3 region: CASSQEGDYPPDEQFF. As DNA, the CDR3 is TGTGCCAGCAGCCAAGAAGGAGACTACCCCCCTGATGAGCAGTTCTTC.

The CDR3 spells CASSASGTGGNEQFF. CDR3 coding DNA: TGTGCCAGCAGCGCTTCCGGGACAGGGGGCAATGAGCAGTTCTTC. This chain joins TRBV11-2 and TRBJ2-1, with 11 bases fitting TRBD1. V dropped 5 bases and J dropped 6; count of bases not matched to a gene: 6. Germline V gene data show CDR1 as SGHAT and CDR2 as FQNNGV. The CDR3 sequence is 15 residues long.

The CDR3 region is CASSLGDRVTEAFF. Written as DNA, the CDR3 is TGTGCCAGCAGCCTGGGGGACAGGGTCACTGAAGCTTTCTTT. The chain combines TRBV3-1 (or the pseudogene TRBV3-2) with TRBJ1-1, with 9 bases matching TRBD1. CDR1 LGHDT and CDR2 YNNKEL come from the germline V gene (reference sequence). Losses at the gene ends were 4 bases for V and 4 bases for J; bases not matched to a gene: 4. This CDR3 is built from 14 residues.

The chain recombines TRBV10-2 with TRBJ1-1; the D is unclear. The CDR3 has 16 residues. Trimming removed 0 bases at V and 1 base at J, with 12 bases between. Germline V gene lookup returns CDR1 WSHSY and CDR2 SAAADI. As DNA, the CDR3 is TGCGCCAGCAGTGAGTCGGGGAGGGTAGGGAACACTGAAGCTTTCTTT. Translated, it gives CASSESGRVGNTEAFF.